The 13 T cell receptor beta chains in this list originate from one sample, sequenced in a study of T cells in Graves' hyperthyroidism and ophthalmopathy. There were TCR beta CDR3 regions amplified from RNA transcripts. First-round RT-PCR with HTBI primers amplified the TCR CDR3 region. Each CDR3 protein gets one entry after TCRdb re-called the multiplex PCR reads with MiXCR. This table holds about 480,000 distinct CDR3 sequences, approximately 15% found once. The sequencing sample was made of blood. The receptors originated from a woman aged 18-29 years with Graves' hyperthyroidism.

V usage is TRBV14 and J usage is TRBJ2-7, with D uncertain. In germline, CDR1 is SGHDN, CDR2 FVKESK. The CDR3 is 14 amino acids. V dropped 1 base and J dropped 3 bases, with 10 bases sitting between them. The CDR3 here is CASSQVPGVYEQYF. CDR3 nucleotide sequence: TGTGCCAGCAGCCAAGTACCCGGCGTCTACGAGCAGTACTTC.

This rearrangement joins TRBV15 to TRBJ2-7; TRBD2 matches at 11 bases. This CDR3 is built from 18 residues. The V gene end was trimmed by 3 bases and the J gene end by 4 bases; junction bases not matched to a gene: 14. CDR1 and CDR2 (germline): LNHNV, YYDKDF (reference sequence). CDR3 sequence (DNA): TGTGCCACCAGCAGCCGACTAGTAGCGGGAGGGCCCGGGTACGAGCAGTACTTC. Translated: CATSSRLVAGGPGYEQYF.

This clonotype was recorded many times. CDR3 in amino acids: CASSQESGRANTEAFF. The CDR3 nucleotides read TGCGCCAGCAGCCAAGAATCGGGCAGGGCGAACACTGAAGCTTTCTTT. V is TRBV4-1 and J is TRBJ1-1; the D gene is possibly TRBD1 (5 bases). The CDR3 has 16 residues. CDR1 is MGHRA, CDR2 YSYEKL, per germline. Trimming took off 0 bases at V and 1 base at J, with 12 bases between the two ends.

This clonotype has at least ten counts. The V gene is TRBV29-1, the J gene TRBJ1-2; 7 nucleotides align to TRBD1. Losses at the gene ends were 5 bases for V and 4 bases for J; bases not matched to a gene: 10. Germline V CDR1 and CDR2: SQVTM, ANQGSEA. This CDR3 contains 14 residues. The DNA for the CDR3 is TGCAGCGTTCCCAGCCCCGGGACAGCCTATGGCTACACCTTC. Protein: CSVPSPGTAYGYTF.

The chain uses TRBV5-1 and TRBJ2-5; D is perhaps TRBD1 (5 bases). The germline V gene encodes CDR1 SGHRS and CDR2 YFSETQ. The CDR3 has 14 amino acids. With 4 bases removed from V and 0 bases from J, the gap between germline ends came to 10 bases. CDR3 bases: TGCGCCAGCAGCCCTGGACACCACCAAGAGACCCAGTACTTC. As protein: CASSPGHHQETQYF.

This clonotype was detected many times. This sequence joins TRBV20-1 and TRBJ1-6; unclear D gene. The CDR3 extends over 14 amino acids. CDR1 and CDR2 (germline): DFQATT, SNEGSKA (reference sequence). Trimming shortened V by 4 bases and J by 0 bases, and 7 bases separated the two germline ends. The DNA for the CDR3 is TGCAGTGCTACATGGAGCTCCTATAATTCACCCCTCCACTTT. Protein sequence: CSATWSSYNSPLHF.

The V gene is TRBV14, the J gene TRBJ2-5; 9 nucleotides align to TRBD2. The germline gives CDR1 SGHDN, CDR2 FVKESK. This CDR3 has 16 residues. V dropped 6 bases and J dropped 5; count of bases not matched to a gene: 13. DNA for the CDR3: TGTGCCAGCAGTCTGTACCGGCTAGCGGGATACGAGACCCAGTACTTC. This gives the protein CASSLYRLAGYETQYF.

This clonotype was seen only a few times. The chain couples TRBV6-2 or TRBV6-3 to TRBJ2-3, with TRBD2 matching over 12 bases. The ends lost 2 bases at V and 4 bases at J; junction bases unmatched: 7. CDR3 size: 17 residues. Germline lookup yields CDR1 MNHEY and CDR2 SVGEGT. The CDR3 DNA sequence: TGTGCCAGCAGTTACGCCCGGACTAGCGGGATTCCAGATACGCAGTATTTT. This gives the protein CASSYARTSGIPDTQYF.

This chain uses TRBV12-3 or TRBV12-4 with TRBJ2-7, with 8 bases lining up with TRBD2. With V trimmed by 5 bases and J by 0 bases, 6 bases remained unmatched. CDR3 length: 15 amino acids. The CDR3 loop is CASSLHSGVSYEQYF. The CDR3 DNA sequence: TGTGCCAGCAGTCTACATAGCGGGGTCTCCTACGAGCAGTACTTC.

Details on this clonotype: A read error may explain this, as a much larger clone is one base away. J is TRBJ1-4 and V is TRBV15; D is undetermined. This CDR3 comprises 15 residues. Germline CDR1 is LNHNV and CDR2 is YYDKDF (reference sequence). The DNA of the CDR3 is TGTGCCACCAGCGGAGATTTGGGGACTAATGAAAAACTGTTTTTT. Encoded protein: CATSGDLGTNEKLFF.

CDR3 coding DNA: TGTGCCATCAACAATGTTCAGAATCAGCCCCAGCATTTT. Translated, it gives CAINNVQNQPQHF. The chain carries TRBV10-3 and TRBJ1-5; D not certain. CDR3 length equals 13 residues. Trimming stripped 7 bases from V and 4 bases from J, with 11 bases between. Germline V CDR1 and CDR2: ENHRY, SYGVKD.

The chain recombines TRBV7-9 with TRBJ1-5; D may be TRBD1 (5 bases). Germline loops: CDR1 SEHNR, CDR2 FQNEAQ (reference sequence). This CDR3 contains 15 residues. Deletions cut 5 bases from V and 2 bases from J, with 13 bases between. The CDR3 loop is CASSPEGIGNQPQHF. The DNA for the CDR3 is TGTGCCAGCAGCCCCGAGGGGATTGGCAATCAGCCCCAGCATTTT.

This clonotype was picked up a small number of times. The chain recombines TRBV20-1 with TRBJ2-2; 8 positions match TRBD2. Losses at the gene ends were 4 bases for V and 1 base for J; bases not matched to a gene: 2. The CDR3 totals 14 residues. CDR1 is DFQATT, CDR2 SNEGSKA, per germline (reference sequence). The CDR3 coding sequence is TGCAGTGCTAAACTAGCGGAGAACACCGGGGAGCTGTTTTTT. Protein: CSAKLAENTGELFF.